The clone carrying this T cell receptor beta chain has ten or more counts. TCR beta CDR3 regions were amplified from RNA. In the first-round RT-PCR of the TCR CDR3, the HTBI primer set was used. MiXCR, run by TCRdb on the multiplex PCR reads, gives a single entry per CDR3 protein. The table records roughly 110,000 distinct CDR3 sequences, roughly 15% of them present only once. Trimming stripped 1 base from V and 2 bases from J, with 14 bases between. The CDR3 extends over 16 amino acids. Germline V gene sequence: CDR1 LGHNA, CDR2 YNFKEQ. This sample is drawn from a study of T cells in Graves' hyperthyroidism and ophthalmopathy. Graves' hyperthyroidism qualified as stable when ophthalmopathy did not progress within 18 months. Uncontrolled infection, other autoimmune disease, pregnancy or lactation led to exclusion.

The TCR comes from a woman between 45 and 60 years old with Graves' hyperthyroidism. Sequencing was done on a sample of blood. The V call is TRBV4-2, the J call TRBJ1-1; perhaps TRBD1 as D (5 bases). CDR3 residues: CASSQGPGQANTEAFF. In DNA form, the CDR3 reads TGTGCCAGCAGCCAAGGACCCGGACAAGCCAACACTGAAGCTTTCTTT.